This entry lists 9 T cell receptor beta chains sequenced from one sample in a study of cytomegalovirus exposure and HLA in healthy donors. The primer mix had 60 Vbeta and 13 Jbeta primers. The data were produced by immunoSEQ multiplex PCR, yet TCRdb's version contains in-frame clones alone and is incomplete. The table has about 150,000 clones, around 80% seen once. Input material: PBMCs. These receptors originate from a boy younger than 10 in good health and CMV-seronegative.

The chain has TRBV7-9 and TRBJ2-2, with 7 bases that match TRBD1. Per the germline V gene, CDR1 is SEHNR and CDR2 is FQNEAQ (reference sequence). CDR3 size: 16 residues. The V segment lost 3 bases and the J segment 7 bases; nucleotides outside the gene matches: 11. DNA for the CDR3: TGTGCCAGCAGCTTGGGCCCGCAGGGGGTTGGCGGGGAGCTGTTTTTT. It yields the protein CASSLGPQGVGGELFF.

This clone was picked up one time. This rearrangement joins TRBV7-6 to TRBJ2-1; D is perhaps TRBD2 (6 bases). In germline, CDR1 is SGHVS, CDR2 FNYEAQ. V lost 2 bases, J lost 14 bases, and 13 bases lay in between. The CDR3 covers 12 residues. The CDR3 loop is CASSLRGTFKFF. CDR3 in DNA: TGTGCCAGCAGCTTACGAGGGACTTTTAAGTTCTTC.

This chain uses TRBV4-2 with TRBJ2-1; TRBD2 matches at 9 bases. The CDR3 sequence is 18 residues long. Germline CDR1 reads LGHNA; CDR2 reads YNFKEQ. The junction had 17 bases not matched to a gene; V was cut back by 1 base and J by 10 bases. The CDR3 is CASSQGVEAGGPAREQFF. CDR3 sequence (DNA): TGTGCCAGCAGCCAAGGGGTAGAAGCGGGAGGACCGGCGCGGGAGCAGTTCTTC.

This clone was observed once. V gene TRBV11-3 combines with J gene TRBJ2-7; 12 bases line up with TRBD2. Trimming at V came to 5 bases and at J to 7 bases, leaving 6 bases not matched to a gene. Germline V gene sequence: CDR1 SGHNT, CDR2 YENEEA. The CDR3 contains 14 residues. CDR3 amino acids: CASSTRTSGDEQYF. In nucleotides, the CDR3 is TGTGCCAGCAGCACCCGGACTAGCGGGGATGAGCAGTACTTC.

The V and J genes are TRBV11-2 and TRBJ1-3; D uncertain. The V gene lost 4 bases and the J gene lost 8 bases, with 15 bases spanning the gap. Germline V gene lookup returns CDR1 SGHAT and CDR2 FQNNGV. The CDR3 is made up of 14 amino acids. The CDR3 region has the DNA TGTGCCAGCAGCTCGCGCGGGTTTGCGGACACCATATATTTT. This encodes CASSSRGFADTIYF.

This clone came up once. V and J are TRBV9 and TRBJ1-2; 8 bases are shared with TRBD1. The CDR3 covers 12 residues. Trimming took 1 base from V and 8 from J; bases not matched to a gene: 1. CDR1 and CDR2 from the germline V gene are SGDLS and YYNGEE. The CDR3 here is CASSVTGGGYTF. The CDR3 nucleotides read TGTGCCAGCAGCGTAACAGGGGGAGGCTACACCTTC.

This sequence joins TRBV10-2 and TRBJ2-7; TRBD2 might be the D (7 bases). V was pared by 5 bases and J by 2 bases, with 13 bases between. This CDR3 has 14 residues. Germline CDR1 is WSHSY and CDR2 is SAAADI. In DNA form, the CDR3 reads TGCGCCAGCAGTTGGGGGGGCGAAGCCTACGAGCAGTACTTC. It codes for CASSWGGEAYEQYF.

This clone was seen once. The V and J genes are TRBV5-6 and TRBJ1-5; perhaps TRBD1 as D (5 bases). This CDR3 is 14 amino acids long. V lost 2 bases and J 7 bases, leaving 13 bases between the germline ends. Germline assignment: CDR1 SGHDT and CDR2 YYEEEE. The CDR3 DNA sequence: TGTGCCAGCAGCTTTAAGGGGTATTACCAGCCCCAGCATTTT. Its protein product is CASSFKGYYQPQHF.

The chain recombines TRBV5-1 with TRBJ2-7; D is perhaps TRBD1 (6 bases). In germline, CDR1 is SGHRS, CDR2 YFSETQ. The CDR3 totals 17 residues. V lost 4 bases to trimming and J lost 3 bases, with 23 bases between them. CDR3 DNA: TGCGCCAGCAGCCGTACAGGGACCGGAGCCGCCGTCTACGAGCAGTACTTC. It yields the protein CASSRTGTGAAVYEQYF.